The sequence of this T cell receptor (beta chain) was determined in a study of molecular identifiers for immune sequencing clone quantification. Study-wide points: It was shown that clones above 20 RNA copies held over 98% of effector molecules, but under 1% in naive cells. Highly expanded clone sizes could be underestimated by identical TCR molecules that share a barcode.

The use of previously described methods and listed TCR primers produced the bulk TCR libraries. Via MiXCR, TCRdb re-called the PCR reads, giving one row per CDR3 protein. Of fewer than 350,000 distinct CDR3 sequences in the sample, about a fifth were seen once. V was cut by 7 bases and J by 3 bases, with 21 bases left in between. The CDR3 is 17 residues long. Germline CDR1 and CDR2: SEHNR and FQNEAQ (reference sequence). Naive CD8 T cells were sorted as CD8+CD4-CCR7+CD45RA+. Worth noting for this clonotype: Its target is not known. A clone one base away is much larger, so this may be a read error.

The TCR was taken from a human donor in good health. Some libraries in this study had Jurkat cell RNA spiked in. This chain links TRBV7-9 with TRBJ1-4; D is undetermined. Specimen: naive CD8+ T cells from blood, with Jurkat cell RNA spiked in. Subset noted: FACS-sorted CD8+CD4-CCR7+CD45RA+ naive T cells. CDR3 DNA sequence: TGTGCCAGCATCCTTTCTGAGTCAGATACTCCTAATGAAAAACTGTTTTTT. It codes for CASILSESDTPNEKLFF.